A single sample is the source of the 5 T cell receptor beta chains below, sequenced in a study of blood T cell repertoires in COVID-19. Generated by immunoSEQ multiplex PCR, the TCRdb table keeps only in-frame clones and is missing some. The sample has about 300,000 clones; over 75% are singletons. The sample taken for sequencing was PBMCs or T cells enriched from blood (not recorded which). The source is a man between 25 and 39 years old who had recovered from COVID-19.

This clone was picked up many times. The gene calls are TRBV2 and TRBJ2-3; tentative D call: TRBD2 (5 bases). Between the trimmed V and J ends, which lost 8 bases and 4 bases, there was a span of 22 bases. The germline CDR1 and CDR2 sequences are SNHLY and FYNNEI. The CDR3 length is 16 residues. The CDR3: CASPKPPRRRSDTQYF. Here the CDR3 DNA reads TGTGCCAGCCCAAAGCCCCCGCGGCGGAGGTCAGATACGCAGTATTTT.

The chain uses TRBV18 and TRBJ2-7, with D perhaps TRBD2 (5 bases). Trimming took 6 bases from V and 6 from J, leaving 21 bases between them. This CDR3 spans 15 amino acids. CDR1 is KGHSH and CDR2 is LQKENI in the germline V gene. CDR3 in amino acids: CASSHTQEVVSEQYF. The CDR3 coding sequence is TGTGCCAGCTCGCATACGCAGGAGGTTGTTAGCGAGCAGTACTTC.

There are a few counts of this clone. This chain uses TRBV13 with TRBJ1-6; 8 bases map to TRBD1. The CDR3 is 18 amino acids. With 5 bases clipped from V and 0 bases from J, the junction kept 9 bases outside the gene matches. Germline V gene data show CDR1 as PRHDT and CDR2 as FYEKMQ (reference sequence). The chain's CDR3 is CASSPRQGIGSYNSPLHF. CDR3 in DNA: TGTGCCAGCAGCCCAAGACAGGGGATCGGCTCCTATAATTCACCCCTCCACTTT.

The DNA for the CDR3 is TGTGCCAGTTTAGCGGGAGGACCGGAGACCCAGTACTTC. This gives the protein CASLAGGPETQYF. The chain carries TRBV3-1 (or the pseudogene TRBV3-2) and TRBJ2-5; the match to TRBD2 covers 10 bases. The CDR3 spans 13 residues. CDR1 is LGHDT and CDR2 is YNNKEL in the germline V gene (reference sequence). The J segment lost 5 bases and the V segment lost 9 bases, leaving 6 bases of the junction unmatched.

The CDR3 here is CASSGDREGYGYTF. CDR3 coding DNA: TGTGCCAGCAGCGGGGACAGGGAGGGCTATGGCTACACCTTC. The chain carries TRBV9 and TRBJ1-2, with TRBD1 identical over 9 bases. The CDR3 length is 14 residues. Germline CDR1 SGDLS, CDR2 YYNGEE. V lost 3 bases to trimming and J lost 4 bases; unmatched junction nucleotides: 4.